A selection of T cell receptor beta chains follows, all from one sample in a study of blood T cell repertoires in COVID-19. Sequencing used immunoSEQ multiplex PCR; TCRdb keeps in-frame clones, though not all of them. This sample has 120,000 to 150,000 clones; roughly 90% occur once, and the top ten carry 2.5% to 3%. The sequencing input was peripheral blood. The receptors here all came from a human donor with COVID-19, enrolled during active disease. The donor label of this sample is uncertain. Each CDR3 is given without its conserved first and last residue.

length,V,J,CDR3
14,TRBV5-1,TRBJ2-6,ASSRTGFSGANVLT
12,TRBV10-1,TRBJ1-5,ARRIGQSNQPQH
16,TRBV4-1,TRBJ1-1,ASSPTYRDTWGNTEAF
13,TRBV11-3,TRBJ2-2,ASSSIRENTGELF
12,TRBV18,TRBJ1-2,ASSPTWGEEGYT
13,TRBV2,TRBJ1-5,ASSENGQDEQPQH
12,TRBV27,TRBJ2-2,ATLAGRDTGELF
11,TRBV28,TRBJ1-6,ACGRSYNSPLH
13,TRBV3-1/TRBV3-2,TRBJ1-3,ASSQDAGYGNTIY
15,TRBV5-4,TRBJ2-3,ASSLVNLADGTDTQY
13,TRBV7-9,TRBJ2-1,ASSATVAAYNEQF
13,TRBV3-1/TRBV3-2,TRBJ1-3,ASSQDPGSGNTIY
11,TRBV5-1,TRBJ1-2,ASSQQGRYGYT
12,TRBV3-1/TRBV3-2,TRBJ2-5,ASSWRMGEETQY
12,TRBV11-2,TRBJ1-5,ASSPGTGNQPQH
10,TRBV27,TRBJ2-7,ASSSNRGEQY
13,TRBV5-1,TRBJ1-1,ASSLGGRWNTEAF
10,TRBV11-3,TRBJ2-1,ASSDGGSRQF
10,TRBV30,TRBJ2-1,AWETRSNEQF
15,TRBV7-9,TRBJ1-4,ASSQQGALATNEKLF
13,TRBV6-5,TRBJ2-4,ASSQQGAAKNIQY
13,TRBV7-2,TRBJ2-7,ASSFLRGQQPRQY
11,TRBV5-8,TRBJ2-7,ASSLDPAYEQY
12,TRBV3-1/TRBV3-2,TRBJ1-2,ASRLSGADYGYT
12,TRBV24-1,TRBJ1-5,ATSDDRVNQPQH
12,TRBV18,TRBJ1-5,ASSPSGGNQPQH
13,TRBV5-1,TRBJ2-7,ASRDTPNENLEQY
13,TRBV5-4,TRBJ2-3,ASSSTMSGEDTQY
11,TRBV2,TRBJ2-1,ASSASGYNEQF
10,TRBV11-3,TRBJ1-1,ASSLGRGLAF
13,TRBV19,TRBJ1-4,ASSIGTGTNEKLF
14,TRBV19,TRBJ2-5,ASSIGYGTHTETQY
13,TRBV15,TRBJ2-1,ATSRDYRNYNEQF
12,TRBV12-5,TRBJ1-2,ASGIGTGGGGYT
9,TRBV20-1,TRBJ1-2,SGGRGYGYT
16,TRBV4-1,TRBJ2-2,ASSRNPGKLVNTGELF
15,TRBV18,TRBJ1-2,ASSPRPETGGGRGYT
13,TRBV5-6,TRBJ2-3,ASSLGAGSTDTQY
12,TRBV6-5,TRBJ1-2,ASAYGTGWRGYT
13,TRBV2,TRBJ1-5,ASSRDRISNQPQH
14,TRBV11-3,TRBJ2-1,ASTLGVRSSEHEQF
11,TRBV12-3/TRBV12-4,TRBJ1-5,ASSLGQFQPQH
9,TRBV7-9,TRBJ1-2,ASSLGSGYT
12,TRBV6-1,TRBJ2-7,ASSDRGRRYEQY
15,TRBV7-2,TRBJ1-3,ASSSGQGVSSGNTIY
12,TRBV5-1,TRBJ1-1,ASSLALGFTEAF
12,TRBV10-3,TRBJ1-1,AISGGPRPAEAF
13,TRBV3-1/TRBV3-2,TRBJ2-1,ASSQTSGIYNEQF
13,TRBV11-2,TRBJ1-6,ASSGPGSGNSPLH
12,TRBV30,TRBJ1-2,AFPGGTHNYGYT
13,TRBV28,TRBJ2-1,ASSGTGTGRNEQF
13,TRBV2,TRBJ1-3,ASSKDRRSGNTIY
13,TRBV9,TRBJ2-7,ASSVAQGLGDEQY
12,TRBV3-1/TRBV3-2,TRBJ2-5,ASTVDSSEETQY
12,TRBV4-1,TRBJ1-2,ASSHAGQGYGYT